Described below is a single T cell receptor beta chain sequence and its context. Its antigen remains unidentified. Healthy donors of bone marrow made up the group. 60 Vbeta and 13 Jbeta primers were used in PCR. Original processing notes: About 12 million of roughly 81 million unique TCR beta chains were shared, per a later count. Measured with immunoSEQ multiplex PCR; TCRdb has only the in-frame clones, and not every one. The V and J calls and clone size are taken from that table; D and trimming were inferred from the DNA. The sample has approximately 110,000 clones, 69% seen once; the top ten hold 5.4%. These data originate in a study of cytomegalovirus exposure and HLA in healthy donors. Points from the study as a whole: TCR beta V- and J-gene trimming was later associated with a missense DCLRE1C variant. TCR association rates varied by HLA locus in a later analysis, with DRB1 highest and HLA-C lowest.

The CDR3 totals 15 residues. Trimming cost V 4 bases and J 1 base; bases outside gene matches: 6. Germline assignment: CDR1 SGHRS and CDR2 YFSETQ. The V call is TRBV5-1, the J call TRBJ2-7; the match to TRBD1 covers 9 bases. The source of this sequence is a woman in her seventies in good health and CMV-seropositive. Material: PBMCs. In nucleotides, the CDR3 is TGCGCCAGCAGCCGATGGACAGGGGCGTCCTACGAGCAGTACTTC. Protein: CASSRWTGASYEQYF.